Reported below is one T cell receptor beta chain. Data came from immunoSEQ multiplex PCR; TCRdb stores just in-frame clones and leaves some out. Of 60,000 to 70,000 clones in the sample, 80% are singletons; the top ten hold approximately 0.54%. These data are taken from a study of memory CD4+ T cells and cytomegalovirus serostatus. The sort gate was single viable CD3+CD4+CD8-CD45RO+ cells for memory CD4+ T cells. This CDR3 comprises 15 residues. CDR1 is SGHDN, CDR2 FVKESK, per germline. V gave up 6 bases and J gave up 5 bases; unmatched junction bases: 10. The V and J genes are TRBV14 and TRBJ2-3, with 8 bases fitting TRBD2. Sequenced material: memory CD4+ T cells from blood. The receptor was isolated from an adult in good health and CMV-seronegative. Some clones in this sample may be carry-over from other donors' samples. CDR3 residues: CASRLSAGGIDTQYF. The CDR3 region has the DNA TGTGCCAGCAGACTGTCGGCGGGGGGTATAGATACGCAGTATTTT.